The 21 T cell receptor beta chains below come from one sample, sequenced in a study of T cell responses to AZD1222 COVID-19 vaccine. The protocol was immunoSEQ multiplex PCR, while the TCRdb copy is restricted to in-frame clones and leaves out a portion. The table includes roughly 150,000 clones, 70% to 90% detected once. The sample in question was peripheral blood, obtained 28 days after the second AZD1222 dose. These receptors all stem from an adult who received the AZD1222 COVID-19 vaccine.

The chain recombines TRBV5-4 with TRBJ1-5; 10 bases align to TRBD1. CDR3 length equals 14 residues. Trimming at V came to 4 bases and at J to 5 bases, leaving 3 bases not matched to a gene. Germline lookup yields CDR1 SGHNT and CDR2 YYREEE (reference sequence). The CDR3 sequence: CASSAGTGDQPQHF. CDR3 DNA sequence: TGTGCCAGCAGCGCAGGGACAGGGGATCAGCCCCAGCATTTT. The full variable domain, its missing parts supplied by reference TRBV5-4 and TRBJ1-5, is ETGVTQSPTHLIKTRGQQVTLRCSSQSGHNTVSWYQQALGQGPQFIFQYYREEENGRGNFPPRFSGLQFPNYSSELNVNALELDDSALYLCASSAGTGDQPQHFGDGTRLSIL.

V gene TRBV13 combines with J gene TRBJ2-1; D is unclear. Germline lookup yields CDR1 PRHDT and CDR2 FYEKMQ (reference sequence). The CDR3 contains 11 residues. V was shortened by 6 bases and J by 6 bases, with 6 bases between the two germline ends. CDR3: CASSRLNEQFF. Written as DNA, the CDR3 is TGTGCCAGCAGTCGACTCAATGAGCAGTTCTTC.

The V call is TRBV27, the J call TRBJ2-1; tentatively, D is TRBD2 (5 bases). The V gene lost 3 bases and the J gene lost 2 bases, with 8 bases spanning the gap. There are 14 residues in the CDR3. CDR1 and CDR2 from the germline V gene are MNHEY and SMNVEV (reference sequence). The CDR3 here is CASSFTGTYNEQFF. The CDR3 DNA reads TGTGCCAGCAGTTTTACCGGGACCTACAATGAGCAGTTCTTC.

The chain combines TRBV13 with TRBJ1-4; possibly TRBD1 for D (6 bases). This CDR3 comprises 15 residues. The V and J ends lost 2 bases and 0 bases respectively, with 7 bases between them. Germline CDR1 PRHDT, CDR2 FYEKMQ (reference sequence). The chain's CDR3 is CASSLWTATNEKLFF. In DNA form, the CDR3 reads TGTGCCAGCAGCTTATGGACAGCAACTAATGAAAAACTGTTTTTT.

This clone was seen a few times. This specimen includes other DNA sequences encoding the same CDR3. V is TRBV7-2 and J is TRBJ2-3, with 11 nucleotides matching TRBD2. J gave up 1 base and V 3 bases, and 3 bases lay outside the gene matches. Germline assignment: CDR1 SGHTA and CDR2 FQGNSA. The CDR3 is made up of 16 amino acids. For the CDR3, the DNA is TGTGCCAGCAGCTTGCTAGCGGGGGGCCGCACAGATACGCAGTATTTT. Translating gives CASSLLAGGRTDTQYF.

V is TRBV9 and J is TRBJ2-1; 9 nucleotides line up with TRBD2. J lost 6 bases, V lost 0 bases, and 1 base had no gene match. This CDR3 has 14 residues. The V gene's germline CDR1 is SGDLS and CDR2 YYNGEE. The chain's CDR3 is CASSVERGANEQFF. CDR3 coding DNA: TGTGCCAGCAGCGTAGAGCGGGGGGCCAATGAGCAGTTCTTC.

The chain recombines TRBV7-9 with TRBJ2-5, with 11 bases that match TRBD1. V was clipped by 4 bases and J by 5 bases; unmatched bases: 3. Germline CDR1 and CDR2: SEHNR and FQNEAQ (reference sequence). This CDR3 contains 14 residues. The CDR3 bases are TGTGCCAGCAGCTGGACAGGGGGCTGGGAGACCCAGTACTTC. Residues: CASSWTGGWETQYF. The full variable domain, in which reference TRBV7-9 and TRBJ2-5 provide the parts outside the CDR3, is DTGVSQNPRHKITKRGQNVTFRCDPISEHNRLYWYRQTLGQGPEFLTYFQNEAQLEKSRLLSDRFSAERPKGSFSTLEIQRTEQGDSAMYLCASSWTGGWETQYFGPGTRLLVL.

This CDR3 is CASSVSQQSYEQYF. In DNA form, the CDR3 reads TGTGCCAGCAGTGTGAGTCAGCAATCCTACGAGCAGTACTTC. The genes are TRBV25-1 and TRBJ2-7; D is unclear. The CDR3 is made up of 14 amino acids. Germline CDR1 MGHDK, CDR2 SYGVNS. Deletions cut 4 bases from V and 1 base from J, with 11 bases between.

The J gene is TRBJ2-7, the V gene TRBV5-5; no reliable D call. Deletions cut 3 bases from V and 0 bases from J, with 22 bases between. The CDR3 covers 18 residues. The germline gives CDR1 SGHKS, CDR2 YYEKEE (reference sequence). Here the CDR3 DNA reads TGTGCCAGCAGCTCGCTCCCCCCCTCCTCGATAGGCTCCTACGAGCAGTACTTC. This encodes CASSSLPPSSIGSYEQYF.

The chain links TRBV5-1 to TRBJ2-1, with TRBD1 matching 8 bases. This CDR3 spans 17 amino acids. V shed 4 bases, J shed 4 bases, and the junction held 13 bases outside the gene matches. CDR1 SGHRS and CDR2 YFSETQ come from the germline V gene. CDR3 loop: CASSELPGGAGYNEQFF. The CDR3 region has the DNA TGCGCCAGCAGCGAACTTCCAGGGGGCGCCGGGTACAATGAGCAGTTCTTC.

This CDR3 is CASNDRVPLWTEAFF. The CDR3 coding sequence is TGTGCCAGCAACGACCGGGTCCCTCTGTGGACTGAAGCTTTCTTT. The chain recombines TRBV18 with TRBJ1-1; D call uncertain. The germline V gene has CDR1 KGHSH and CDR2 LQKENI. The CDR3 loop spans 15 amino acids. Trimming took 8 bases from V and 5 from J, leaving 21 bases between them.

CDR3 in amino acids: CSVERRLKNTEAFF. The CDR3 DNA reads TGCAGCGTTGAGCGAAGACTGAAGAACACTGAAGCTTTCTTT. J is TRBJ1-1 and V is TRBV29-1; D remains ambiguous. Trimming pared 3 bases from V and 1 base from J, leaving 12 bases between. Germline V gives CDR1 SQVTM, CDR2 ANQGSEA. The CDR3 loop spans 14 amino acids.

The CDR3 protein is CASRSQGIKEKLFF. As DNA, the CDR3 is TGTGCCAGCAGATCGCAGGGAATAAAGGAAAAACTGTTTTTT. The chain links TRBV6-6 to TRBJ1-4; tentatively, D is TRBD1 (5 bases). Germline CDR1 MNHNY, CDR2 SVGAGI (reference sequence). The V gene lost 6 bases and the J gene lost 8 bases, with 16 bases spanning the gap. This CDR3 is 14 amino acids long.

The genes are TRBV4-1 and TRBJ1-1; 8 bases fit TRBD1. Germline-derived CDR1 and CDR2 are MGHRA and YSYEKL. The V gene end was trimmed by 2 bases and the J gene end by 6 bases; junction bases not matched to a gene: 5. The CDR3 contains 14 residues. This CDR3 is CASSQPWTGSEAFF. In DNA form, the CDR3 reads TGCGCCAGCAGCCAACCCTGGACAGGGTCTGAAGCTTTCTTT.

The chain uses TRBV3-1 (or the pseudogene TRBV3-2) and TRBJ2-5; D remains ambiguous. Trimming removed 0 bases at V and 2 bases at J, with 4 bases between. The length of the CDR3 is 13 residues. The germline gives CDR1 LGHDT, CDR2 YNNKEL (reference sequence). CDR3 in DNA: TGTGCCAGCAGCCAAGATCGTCAAGAGACCCAGTACTTC. It translates to CASSQDRQETQYF.

The V call is TRBV25-1, the J call TRBJ1-2; D remains ambiguous. Germline-derived CDR1 and CDR2 are MGHDK and SYGVNS. The CDR3 has 10 residues. The CDR3 loop is CAAEGYGYTF. CDR3 nucleotides: TGTGCTGCGGAGGGCTATGGCTACACCTTC.

J is TRBJ1-3 and V is TRBV6-5; TRBD1 aligns across 9 bases. The CDR3 sequence is 15 residues long. The J segment lost 3 bases and the V segment lost 3 bases, leaving 3 bases of the junction unmatched. Per the germline V gene, CDR1 is MNHEY and CDR2 is SVGAGI. This CDR3 is CASSYRQGVGNTIYF. DNA for the CDR3: TGTGCCAGCAGTTATCGACAGGGGGTTGGAAACACCATATATTTT.

The chain employs TRBV10-3 and TRBJ2-6; possibly TRBD1 for D (5 bases). The germline V gene has CDR1 ENHRY and CDR2 SYGVKD. The germline V and J ends were trimmed by 2 bases and 2 bases, with 13 bases remaining between them. The CDR3 consists of 17 residues. CDR3 sequence: CAISERVRVAGANVLTF. The CDR3 DNA reads as TGTGCCATCAGTGAGAGGGTCAGGGTTGCTGGGGCCAACGTCCTGACTTTC.

The chain's CDR3 is CASSVYQETQYF. In DNA form, the CDR3 reads TGTGCCAGCTCAGTGTACCAAGAGACCCAGTACTTC. The rearrangement joins TRBV18 to TRBJ2-5, with D hard to call. The V end was cut by 5 bases, the J end by 0 bases, with 4 bases between. The germline gives CDR1 KGHSH, CDR2 LQKENI. The CDR3 runs 12 residues. Full variable domain (remainder filled in from reference TRBV18 and TRBJ2-5): NAGVMQNPRHLVRRRGQEARLRCSPMKGHSHVYWYRQLPEEGLKFMVYLQKENIIDESGMPKERFSAEFPKEGPSILRIQQVVRGDSAAYFCASSVYQETQYFGPGTRLLVL.

The chain employs TRBV5-1 and TRBJ1-5, with TRBD1 as a possible D gene (6 bases). The CDR3 extends over 14 amino acids. V was pared by 2 bases and J by 6 bases, with 12 bases between. Germline V lookup: CDR1 SGHRS, CDR2 YFSETQ. CDR3 nucleotide sequence: TGCGCCAGCAGCTTAAAGGGGGATGGTCAGCCCCAGCATTTT. Encoded protein: CASSLKGDGQPQHF.

The chain uses TRBV4-1 and TRBJ1-2; a weak D match, TRBD1 (5 bases). V was clipped by 0 bases and J by 1 base, with 12 bases between them. Per germline, CDR1 MGHRA and CDR2 YSYEKL. The CDR3 runs 16 residues. As DNA, the CDR3 is TGCGCCAGCAGCCAAGATCGGGGGGACCTTAACTATGGCTACACCTTC. Encoded protein: CASSQDRGDLNYGYTF.